These T cell receptor beta chains were read from a single sample in a study of cytomegalovirus exposure and HLA in healthy donors. Libraries were prepared by immunoSEQ multiplex PCR; TCRdb keeps only in-frame clonotypes and omits some of them. This table has 90,000 to 150,000 clones, about 76% appearing once. The sequencing sample was made of PBMCs. These receptors were collected from a woman aged 40 to 55 in good health and CMV-seropositive. Each CDR3 is given with its conserved first and last residue. A D gene is named only where the DNA matches it firmly. Size tells how often a clone was seen (once, few, many) or the class of an expanded clone, and some rows leave it out.

V gene	clone size	J gene	D gene	CDR3 protein	CDR3 DNA
TRBV9	.	TRBJ2-5	TRBD2	CASSVEWTSGEGETQYF	TGTGCCAGCAGCGTAGAATGGACTAGCGGGGAAGGGGAGACCCAGTACTTC
TRBV30	.	TRBJ2-7	.	CAWSFPIRAYEQYF	TGTGCCTGGAGCTTCCCTATCAGGGCCTACGAGCAGTACTTC
TRBV5-1	.	TRBJ2-7	.	CASSLVARTYEQYF	TGCGCCAGCAGCTTGGTAGCCAGAACCTACGAGCAGTACTTC
TRBV5-1	.	TRBJ2-1	TRBD2	CASSLVGRGDPEQFF	TGCGCCAGCAGCTTGGTTGGGCGGGGGGACCCGGAGCAGTTCTTC
TRBV18	.	TRBJ1-3	TRBD1	CASSPLQTGAGNTIYF	TGTGCCAGCTCACCACTCCAGACAGGGGCTGGAAACACCATATATTTT
TRBV2	few	TRBJ2-2	.	CASCRGGLTGELFF	TGTGCCAGCTGTAGGGGGGGGCTCACCGGGGAGCTGTTTTTT
TRBV2	.	TRBJ1-2	.	CASSAGQVISGYTF	TGTGCCAGCAGCGCAGGACAAGTAATTTCCGGCTACACCTTC
TRBV2	few	TRBJ1-5	.	CASSGLNSNQPQHF	TGTGCCAGCAGTGGACTGAATAGCAATCAGCCCCAGCATTTT
TRBV6-6	.	TRBJ1-1	.	CASSYTVGGTEAFF	TGTGCCAGCAGTTACACAGTGGGAGGCACTGAAGCTTTCTTT
TRBV7-9	.	TRBJ1-6	TRBD1	CASSPAYGQGNSPLHF	TGTGCCAGCAGCCCCGCCTATGGACAGGGTAATTCACCCCTCCACTTT
TRBV7-9	.	TRBJ2-2	.	CASSVRGGNTGELFF	TGTGCCAGTTCTGTTCGAGGGGGGAACACCGGGGAGCTGTTTTTT
TRBV2	few	TRBJ1-6	.	CASGRSPLHF	TGTGCCAGCGGGCGTTCACCCCTCCACTTT
TRBV5-1	.	TRBJ1-3	.	CASSLAAGFGNTIYF	TGCGCCAGCAGCTTGGCCGCGGGGTTTGGAAACACCATATATTTT
TRBV9	.	TRBJ2-2	.	CASSVVSGVDPGELFF	TGTGCCAGCAGCGTAGTCAGCGGCGTTGATCCCGGGGAGCTGTTTTTT
TRBV19	many	TRBJ2-1	TRBD2	CASGGRGGFYNEQFF	TGTGCCAGTGGGGGGCGGGGGGGCTTCTACAATGAGCAGTTCTTC
TRBV30	.	TRBJ1-3	.	CAWEKRRSSGNTIYF	TGTGCCTGGGAAAAGCGGCGAAGCTCTGGAAACACCATATATTTT
TRBV6-5	.	TRBJ1-2	.	CASSSTGYRYTF	TGTGCCAGCAGTTCTACAGGGTATCGCTACACCTTC
TRBV5-1	.	TRBJ1-2	.	CASSESGEYGYTF	TGCGCCAGCAGCGAATCAGGGGAATATGGCTACACCTTC
TRBV6-1	.	TRBJ2-1	TRBD1	CASALGQGWVNEQFF	TGTGCCAGCGCCTTAGGACAGGGTTGGGTCAATGAGCAGTTCTTC
TRBV2	.	TRBJ1-5	TRBD1	CASTPDRGRNQPQHF	TGTGCCAGCACCCCTGACAGGGGACGGAATCAGCCCCAGCATTTT
TRBV27	.	TRBJ2-3	TRBD1	CASRSHRGRSVDTQYF	TGTGCCAGCAGGTCGCACAGGGGGCGATCGGTGGATACGCAGTATTTT
TRBV6-6	.	TRBJ1-4	TRBD1	CASSPTGANEKLFF	TGTGCCAGCTCACCGACAGGGGCTAATGAAAAACTGTTTTTT
TRBV5-4	.	TRBJ2-3	.	CASSLDIQGDTQYF	TGTGCCAGCAGCTTGGACATCCAGGGGGATACGCAGTATTTT
TRBV25-1	.	TRBJ1-1	.	CASSDPQGYTEAFF	TGTGCCAGCAGTGACCCCCAGGGATACACTGAAGCTTTCTTT
TRBV15	.	TRBJ2-3	TRBD2	CATSRRTSGSTDTQYF	TGTGCCACCAGCAGACGGACTAGCGGCTCCACAGATACGCAGTATTTT
TRBV23-1	.	TRBJ1-3	.	CASRAYDSGNTIYF	TGCGCCAGCAGGGCATATGATTCTGGAAACACCATATATTTT
TRBV7-9	few	TRBJ2-3	TRBD2	CASSQTSGGADTQYF	TGTGCCAGCAGCCAGACTAGCGGGGGGGCAGATACGCAGTATTTT
TRBV6-5	.	TRBJ1-1	.	CASSPGQGLDTEAFF	TGTGCCAGCAGCCCCGGGCAGGGATTGGACACTGAAGCTTTCTTT
TRBV2	.	TRBJ1-3	.	CASSYDRSSGNTIYF	TGTGCCAGCAGTTACGACAGGAGCTCTGGAAACACCATATATTTT
TRBV2	.	TRBJ1-3	.	CATGNSGNTIYF	TGTGCCACAGGAAACTCTGGAAACACCATATATTTT
TRBV19	.	TRBJ1-5	TRBD1	CASSQGTGGRPQHF	TGTGCCAGTAGTCAAGGGACAGGGGGTCGGCCCCAGCATTTT
TRBV6-5	.	TRBJ1-6	.	CASSYMFLDNSPLHF	TGTGCCAGCAGTTATATGTTTCTCGATAATTCACCCCTCCACTTT
TRBV30	.	TRBJ2-1	TRBD1	CAWRETGGSYNEQFF	TGTGCCTGGAGGGAAACAGGGGGCTCCTACAATGAGCAGTTCTTC
TRBV7-9	few	TRBJ1-3	.	CASSSSTGTRFVNTIYF	TGTGCCAGCAGCTCTTCCACCGGGACACGCTTTGTAAACACCATATATTTT
TRBV5-1	.	TRBJ1-2	.	CASSLIQANYGYTF	TGCGCCAGCAGCCTAATACAGGCGAACTATGGCTACACCTTC
TRBV29-1	.	TRBJ1-2	.	CSVVWGNYGYTF	TGCAGCGTTGTATGGGGCAATTATGGCTACACCTTC
TRBV11-2	.	TRBJ1-4	.	CASSSPGAGGEKLFF	TGTGCCAGCAGCTCGCCAGGAGCGGGGGGTGAAAAACTGTTTTTT
TRBV7-2	.	TRBJ2-1	.	CASSLGLGTYNEQFF	TGTGCCAGCAGCTTAGGTCTGGGCACCTACAATGAGCAGTTCTTC
TRBV2	.	TRBJ2-5	.	CASRGQGGTQYF	TGTGCCAGCAGAGGTCAGGGTGGGACCCAGTACTTC
TRBV2	.	TRBJ1-6	.	CASSEARGSIYNSPLHF	TGTGCCAGCAGTGAAGCGAGGGGGTCAATCTACAATTCACCCCTCCACTTT